Presented here are 13 T cell receptor beta chains from one specimen sequenced in a study of shared clonotypes between healthy human individuals. TCRdb's copy holds only in-frame clones and misses some; the assay was immunoSEQ multiplex PCR. Found here are some 1 million clones, about three quarters of them singletons; the top ten hold less than 1.5%. Source material: memory CD4+ T cells sorted from blood. Subset here: CD45RA-negative fraction. Receptors originate from a man aged 18 to 35 in good health.

This chain joins TRBV19 and TRBJ1-1; D remains unclear. Per the germline V gene, CDR1 is LNHDA and CDR2 is SQIVND (reference sequence). Trimming pared 3 bases from V and 4 bases from J, leaving 6 bases between. The CDR3 consists of 12 residues. The CDR3 here is CASSMGGTEAFF. CDR3 in DNA: TGTGCCAGTAGTATGGGTGGCACTGAAGCTTTCTTT. The variable domain in full, with the rest retrieved from reference TRBV19 and TRBJ1-1, is DGGITQSPKYLFRKEGQNVTLSCEQNLNHDAMYWYRQDPGQGLRLIYYSQIVNDFQKGDIAEGYSVSREKKESFPLTVTSAQKNPTAFYLCASSMGGTEAFFGQGTRLTVV.

The rearrangement links TRBV18 to TRBJ2-3; D may be TRBD2 (6 bases). The CDR3 runs to 15 residues. V shed 0 bases and J shed 1 base, with 8 bases lying between them. Germline CDR1 reads KGHSH; CDR2 reads LQKENI. In nucleotides, the CDR3 is TGTGCCAGCTCACCACCCGGGGAGGGCACAGATACGCAGTATTTT. Translating it yields CASSPPGEGTDTQYF.

V and J are TRBV10-2 and TRBJ1-1; D is unclear. V gave up 4 bases and J gave up 1 base, with 16 bases separating them. CDR1 and CDR2 from the germline V gene are WSHSY and SAAADI. The CDR3 contains 16 residues. The CDR3 spells CASSVRGVSSNTEAFF. CDR3 bases: TGCGCCAGCAGTGTACGAGGAGTGTCCTCGAACACTGAAGCTTTCTTT.

The chain links TRBV7-9 to TRBJ1-2, with no clear D. The V gene lost 0 bases and the J gene lost 6 bases, with 20 bases spanning the gap. Germline V CDR1 and CDR2: SEHNR, FQNEAQ (reference sequence). This CDR3 comprises 17 residues. The CDR3 nucleotides read TGTGCCAGCAGCTTAGCATCCTTAACGTCCGTTCGGGATGGCTACACCTTC. Translation gives CASSLASLTSVRDGYTF.

This clone was counted once. CDR3 loop: CSVVRQGYGYTF. CDR3 nucleotides: TGCAGCGTTGTTCGGCAGGGATATGGCTACACCTTC. This sequence joins TRBV29-1 and TRBJ1-2; perhaps TRBD1 as D (5 bases). V was pared by 4 bases and J by 5 bases, with 11 bases between. Looked up from germline, CDR1 is SQVTM and CDR2 is ANQGSEA. This CDR3 has 12 residues.

J is TRBJ1-5 and V is TRBV30; 9 positions agree with TRBD1. The CDR3 is 14 amino acids. CDR1 is GTSNPN and CDR2 is SVGIG in the germline V gene (reference sequence). V trimming: 7 bases; J trimming: 6 bases; junction bases outside the gene matches: 10. In DNA form, the CDR3 reads TGTGCCTCTTCACCGGGACAGGGAGGTCAGCCCCAGCATTTT. Its protein is CASSPGQGGQPQHF.

This chain joins TRBV7-2 and TRBJ2-7; D may correspond to TRBD1 or TRBD2 (5 bases each). The germline CDR1 and CDR2 sequences are SGHTA and FQGNSA. V was shortened by 2 bases and J by 9 bases, with 14 bases between the two germline ends. The CDR3 consists of 13 residues. CDR3 DNA sequence: TGTGCCAGCAGCTTATCACGGGGCGGTGGGCAGTACTTC. It is translated as CASSLSRGGGQYF.

The chain links TRBV11-2 to TRBJ2-5, with a tentative D call TRBD2 (5 bases). Germline assignment: CDR1 SGHAT and CDR2 FQNNGV. Trimming shortened V by 6 bases and J by 3 bases, and 14 bases separated the two germline ends. The CDR3 totals 14 residues. The CDR3 DNA sequence: TGTGCCAGCAGTCTCGGGATTGGAAAAGAGACCCAGTACTTC. Translation: CASSLGIGKETQYF.

J is TRBJ2-5 and V is TRBV21-1; the DNA was not compared with TRBD1, the D call given in the table. TRBV21-1 is reported as a pseudogene. This CDR3 is built from 12 residues. CDR3 in DNA: TGTGCCAACAGGACAGGGAGAGAGACCCAGTACTTC. Translated: CANRTGRETQYF.

J is TRBJ1-5 and V is TRBV19, with D perhaps TRBD1 (5 bases). Germline-derived CDR1 and CDR2 are LNHDA and SQIVND (reference sequence). V lost 9 bases, J lost 2 bases, and 17 bases lay in between. The CDR3 runs 15 residues. CDR3 in amino acids: CASHPEGRGNQPQHF. The CDR3 DNA sequence: TGTGCCAGCCACCCGGAGGGGAGGGGCAATCAGCCCCAGCATTTT.

The chain joins TRBV15 to TRBJ2-7; 13 positions match TRBD2. This CDR3 spans 16 amino acids. Germline V gene data show CDR1 as LNHNV and CDR2 as YYDKDF (reference sequence). The trim removed 3 bases at V and 2 bases at J, leaving 4 bases unmatched. CDR3 region: CATSSPGTSGTYEQYF. For the CDR3, the DNA is TGTGCCACCAGCAGCCCCGGGACTAGCGGGACCTACGAGCAGTACTTC.

This chain uses TRBV5-1 with TRBJ2-1, with TRBD2 matching over 9 bases. V was pared by 0 bases and J by 0 bases, with 1 base of the junction left unmatched. Germline loops: CDR1 SGHRS, CDR2 YFSETQ. This CDR3 comprises 16 residues. This CDR3 is CASSLVSGGSYNEQFF. The CDR3 region has the DNA TGCGCCAGCAGCTTGGTTAGCGGGGGCTCCTACAATGAGCAGTTCTTC.

The chain is built from TRBV27 and TRBJ2-3, with 7 bases that match TRBD2. The CDR3 has 17 residues. The germline gives CDR1 MNHEY, CDR2 SMNVEV (reference sequence). V lost 8 bases, J lost 0 bases, and 14 bases stayed unmatched. CDR3 nucleotides: TGTGCCAGCTCATCTTGGGGCGGGGGACCGAGCACAGATACGCAGTATTTT. This encodes CASSSWGGGPSTDTQYF.